The clone carrying this TCR beta chain was seen many times. These data belong to a study of T cells after yellow fever vaccination. Germline CDR1 is SGHTA and CDR2 is FQGNSA. Trimming took 5 bases from V and 6 from J; bases not matched to a gene: 4. This CDR3 comprises 14 residues. Template switching by 5'RACE produced TCR cDNA, adding a universal primer site and UMIs. One entry per CDR3 protein, called by TCRdb with MiXCR from the 5' RACE reads. The sample holds about 12,000 distinct CDR3 sequences; 4.5% to 6% are singletons and the top ten take approximately 50%. This clonotype was obtained from a man between 25 and 39 years old who received the YFV17D yellow fever vaccine. V and J are TRBV7-2 and TRBJ1-5; 10 bases are shared with TRBD1. The input for sequencing was PBMCs, either bulk or a sorted T-cell subset (CD4+, CD8+, memory, or dextramer-sorted; not recorded which), taken 45 days after the yellow fever booster vaccination. The CDR3 region is CASSRDRGSQPQHF. Written as DNA, the CDR3 is TGTGCCAGCAGCCGGGACAGGGGCAGTCAGCCCCAGCATTTT.